These 23 T cell receptor beta chains share one sample of origin, sequenced in a study of metastatic and nonmetastatic thyroid tumors. No patient had received any treatment before thyroid surgery. TCRdb re-called the PCR reads with MiXCR. Here the sample spans 100,000 or so clones, 15% being singletons. The sequenced sample consisted of blood. The receptors originated from a female donor with papillary thyroid cancer or a benign thyroid nodule (not recorded which). Some clones in this sample may be carry-over from other donors' samples.

This clone has ten or more counts. The rearrangement links TRBV19 to TRBJ2-2; D possibly uses TRBD1 or TRBD2 (5 bases each). The CDR3 runs 12 residues. In germline, CDR1 is LNHDA, CDR2 SQIVND (reference sequence). Between the trimmed V and J ends, which lost 8 bases and 5 bases, there was a span of 9 bases. CDR3 nucleotides: TGTGCCAGTCTTTGGGGGACCGGGGAGCTGTTTTTT. This sequence encodes CASLWGTGELFF.

This clone showed up many times. J is TRBJ2-6 and V is TRBV28; D gene ambiguous. Looked up from germline, CDR1 is MDHEN and CDR2 is SYDVKM. Trimming removed 5 bases at V and 3 bases at J, with 11 bases between. The CDR3 has 15 residues. The CDR3 DNA reads TGTGCCAGCAGTCGCCCCTCTGTTGGGGCCAACGTCCTGACTTTC. It yields the protein CASSRPSVGANVLTF. Looking up the rest from reference TRBV28 and TRBJ2-6 gives the full variable domain: DVKVTQSSRYLVKRTGEKVFLECVQDMDHENMFWYRQDPGLGLRLIYFSYDVKMKEKGDIPEGYSVSREKKERFSLILESASTNQTSMYLCASSRPSVGANVLTFGAGSRLTVL.

There are a few counts of this clone. The CDR3 bases are TGTGCCAGCAGTTTATTTCGGACCTCCTACGAGCAGTACTTC. Its protein product is CASSLFRTSYEQYF. The genes are TRBV27 and TRBJ2-7; no definite D call. Trimming removed 1 base from V and 0 bases from J, with 7 bases in between. This CDR3 contains 14 residues. CDR1 is MNHEY and CDR2 is SMNVEV in the germline V gene (reference sequence).

This clone appeared a few times. The V call is TRBV5-6, the J call TRBJ1-4; D not resolved. CDR1 is SGHDT, CDR2 YYEEEE, per germline. V lost 1 base to trimming and J lost 8 bases, with 12 bases between them. The CDR3 consists of 14 residues. The CDR3 DNA is TGTGCCAGCAGCTTGATCAATACGGAGGAAAAACTGTTTTTT. As protein: CASSLINTEEKLFF. Based on the CDR3 plus reference TRBV5-6 and TRBJ1-4, the full variable domain is DAGVTQSPTHLIKTRGQQVTLRCSPKSGHDTVSWYQQALGQGPQFIFQYYEEEERQRGNFPDRFSGHQFPNYSSELNVNALLLGDSALYLCASSLINTEEKLFFGSGTQLSVL.

This clone was found many times. The CDR3 coding sequence is TGTGCCAGCAGCGGACTAGCGGGGGGTTTATTTGGCGAGACCCAGTACTTC. This sequence encodes CASSGLAGGLFGETQYF. The J gene is TRBJ2-5, the V gene TRBV12-3 or TRBV12-4; 14 bases map to TRBD2. J was trimmed by 5 bases and V by 6 bases; bases with no gene match: 11. CDR3 size: 17 residues.

This clone came up a few times. A much larger clone lies a single base off, so this may be a read error. This chain uses TRBV10-3 with TRBJ2-1; TRBD2 matches 9 bases. Trimming cost V 5 bases and J 6 bases; bases outside gene matches: 11. The CDR3 runs 16 residues. Germline V gene sequence: CDR1 ENHRY, CDR2 SYGVKD. In nucleotides, the CDR3 is TGTGCCATCAGTAGTACGTTGTCTAGCGGGGTCAATGAGCAGTTCTTC. Encoded protein: CAISSTLSSGVNEQFF.

This clone was recorded many times. Additional DNA sequences in this sample encode the identical CDR3. The rearrangement joins TRBV30 to TRBJ2-2; 8 bases align to TRBD1. V shed 6 bases, J shed 1 base, and the junction held 4 bases outside the gene matches. Germline V gene sequence: CDR1 GTSNPN, CDR2 SVGIG (reference sequence). This CDR3 region has 14 residues. The CDR3 region has the DNA TGTGCCTGCCCGACAGGGGTGAACACCGGGGAGCTGTTTTTT. It encodes CACPTGVNTGELFF.

Many counts were recorded for this clone. This chain links TRBV27 with TRBJ1-6; tentative D call: TRBD1 (5 bases). The CDR3 is 17 amino acids. Germline-derived CDR1 and CDR2 are MNHEY and SMNVEV (reference sequence). V shed 2 bases and J shed 5 bases, with 16 bases lying between them. The chain's CDR3 is CASSLSIDRDNNSPLHF. The DNA of the CDR3 is TGTGCCAGCAGTTTAAGTATCGACAGAGACAATAATTCACCCCTCCACTTT.

A few counts support this clone. This may come from a read error, since a much larger clone is one base off. The V gene is TRBV25-1, the J gene TRBJ1-4; D is possibly TRBD1 (6 bases). The CDR3 is 14 residues long. The germline CDR1 and CDR2 sequences are MGHDK and SYGVNS. V lost 6 bases, J lost 7 bases, and 15 bases lay in between. The CDR3 DNA follows: TGTGCCAGCAGCGACGACAGGTGGGCTGAAAAACTGTTTTTT. Translated, it gives CASSDDRWAEKLFF.

This clone was observed a few times. The chain uses TRBV6-2 or TRBV6-3 and TRBJ2-2; TRBD2 matches 9 bases. Unmatched junction bases numbered 14, after V lost 5 bases and J lost 10 bases. Germline V gene sequence: CDR1 MNHEY, CDR2 SVGEGT. This CDR3 contains 16 residues. The CDR3 bases are TGTGCCAGCAGTCGCCCCCGCGGGGGGGCCTCCGTGGAGCTGTTTTTT. This sequence encodes CASSRPRGGASVELFF.

This clone came up many times. J is TRBJ2-3 and V is TRBV6-6; no firm D call. Germline loops: CDR1 MNHNY, CDR2 SVGAGI (reference sequence). CDR3 length: 16 residues. Between the trimmed V and J ends, which lost 2 bases and 0 bases, there was a span of 12 bases. The CDR3 region has the DNA TGTGCCAGCAGTTACGCCCCCGGCGTAAGCACAGATACGCAGTATTTT. Translated: CASSYAPGVSTDTQYF.

At least ten counts were recorded for this clone. The chain couples TRBV6-1 to TRBJ2-1; the match to TRBD2 covers 11 bases. The CDR3 is made up of 15 amino acids. Germline V gene data show CDR1 as MNHNS and CDR2 as SASEGT. Unmatched junction bases numbered 3, after V lost 5 bases and J lost 3 bases. The CDR3 spells CASSTTSGGYNEQFF. The CDR3 region has the DNA TGTGCCAGCAGTACTACTAGCGGGGGCTACAATGAGCAGTTCTTC.

This clone was seen more than once but under ten times. This may be a read error: a much more frequent sequence differs by one nucleotide. Different DNA sequences within this sample yield the same CDR3. The rearrangement uses TRBV5-1 and TRBJ1-1, with 10 bases matching TRBD1. Germline CDR1 reads SGHRS; CDR2 reads YFSETQ. Trimming took 5 bases from V and 5 from J; bases not matched to a gene: 18. This CDR3 is 18 amino acids long. The CDR3 coding sequence is TGCGCCAGCAGTCGTGACCCGGGACAGGGGCTGTTGGTGACTGAAGCTTTCTTT. Encoded protein: CASSRDPGQGLLVTEAFF.

The chain combines TRBV20-1 with TRBJ2-4, with 7 bases that match TRBD2. J lost 5 bases, V lost 3 bases, and 7 bases had no gene match. The germline V gene encodes CDR1 DFQATT and CDR2 SNEGSKA (reference sequence). The CDR3 is 14 amino acids. The CDR3, as DNA: TGCAGTGCTAGGTATCGGGGGGTCGAAAACATTCAGTACTTC. Residues: CSARYRGVENIQYF.

At least ten counts were recorded for this clone. The chain is built from TRBV6-4 and TRBJ2-7; 9 bases are shared with TRBD1. Looked up from germline, CDR1 is MRHNA and CDR2 is SNTAGT. With V trimmed by 6 bases and J by 2 bases, 11 bases remained unmatched. The CDR3 length is 16 residues. This chain's CDR3 is CASRDLGTGTPYEQYF. The CDR3 DNA sequence: TGTGCCAGCAGGGACCTCGGGACAGGGACTCCCTACGAGCAGTACTTC.

A remark on this clone: This may arise from a read error, as a much more abundant clone is one base away. This chain joins TRBV20-1 and TRBJ2-1; no clear D. Germline values: CDR1 DFQATT, CDR2 SNEGSKA (reference sequence). CDR3 size: 14 residues. Trimming removed 7 bases from V and 3 bases from J, with 16 bases in between. The CDR3 spells CSGGISGVYNEQFF. The CDR3 coding sequence is TGCAGTGGAGGTATCAGTGGGGTCTACAATGAGCAGTTCTTC.

In regard to this clone: A much larger clonotype is one base distant, so this may be a read error. The chain carries TRBV3-1 and TRBJ2-3, with 8 nucleotides matching TRBD1. Trimming cost V 4 bases and J 1 base; bases outside gene matches: 7. CDR1 LGHDT and CDR2 YNNKEL come from the germline V gene (reference sequence). CDR3 length: 16 residues. The CDR3 sequence is CASSRVARGRTDTQYF. In DNA, the CDR3 is TGTGCCAGCAGCCGCGTCGCCAGGGGGCGCACAGATACGCAGTATTTT.

This rearrangement joins TRBV19 to TRBJ2-2; 7 positions match TRBD2. CDR1 and CDR2 from the germline V gene are LNHDA and SQIVND (reference sequence). V lost 3 bases to trimming and J lost 4 bases; unmatched junction nucleotides: 5. The CDR3 has 15 residues. CDR3 sequence (DNA): TGTGCCAGTAGTATGGGCGGGGGTGTCACCGGGGAGCTGTTTTTT. Translating it yields CASSMGGGVTGELFF.

The table lists this clone with a few counts. The V and J genes are TRBV7-2 and TRBJ2-5; 8 bases line up with TRBD2. CDR1 is SGHTA, CDR2 FQGNSA, per germline. This CDR3 is 15 amino acids long. The ends lost 5 bases at V and 2 bases at J; junction bases unmatched: 7. CDR3 DNA: TGTGCCAGCAGCCCCGGCGGGGGGATGCAAGAGACCCAGTACTTC. As protein: CASSPGGGMQETQYF.

In its sample, this clone was seen many times. Additional DNA sequences in this sample encode the identical CDR3. The V gene is TRBV20-1, the J gene TRBJ2-3; the D is unclear. Germline V CDR1 and CDR2: DFQATT, SNEGSKA (reference sequence). The CDR3 has 11 residues. Trimming stripped 4 bases from V and 0 bases from J, with 2 bases between. The CDR3 DNA reads TGCAGTGCTACTAGCACAGATACGCAGTATTTT. It is translated as CSATSTDTQYF.

There are many counts of this clone. This CDR3 is also generated by other DNA sequences in the sample. The chain employs TRBV11-3 and TRBJ2-7; D possibly corresponds to TRBD2 (5 bases). The germline V gene encodes CDR1 SGHNT and CDR2 YENEEA. V was cut by 1 base and J by 6 bases, with 10 bases left in between. This CDR3 comprises 13 residues. The CDR3 here is CASSLVRGGEQYF. The CDR3 bases are TGTGCCAGCAGCTTAGTTCGAGGAGGCGAGCAGTACTTC. Filled out from reference TRBV11-3 and TRBJ2-7, the complete variable domain reads EAGVVQSPRYKIIEKKQPVAFWCNPISGHNTLYWYLQNLGQGPELLIRYENEEAVDDSQLPKDRFSAERLKGVDSTLKIQPAELGDSAVYLCASSLVRGGEQYFGPGTRLTVT.

At least ten counts were recorded for this clone. The germline gene is not matched at one end of the junction; a read error may be the cause. Distinct nucleotide sequences in the sample also encode this CDR3. J is TRBJ1-2 and V is TRBV10-3; the D is unclear. In germline, CDR1 is ENHRY, CDR2 SYGVKD. The CDR3 is 12 residues long. Here the CDR3 DNA reads TGTGCCATTAGTGAGTCGAACTATGGCTACACCTTC. This sequence encodes CAISESNYGYTF.

Regarding this clone: It may be a read error: a sequence one base away is much more abundant. V usage is TRBV20-1 and J usage is TRBJ1-5; 8 bases align to TRBD1. The length of the CDR3 is 18 residues. The germline gives CDR1 DFQATT, CDR2 SNEGSKA (reference sequence). After removal of 0 bases from V and 1 base from J, the junction contained 11 bases not matched to a gene. The CDR3 nucleotides read TGCAGTGCTAGAGATGCGGGACAGGTGGTTGGAAGCAATCAGCCCCAGCATTTT. It translates to CSARDAGQVVGSNQPQHF.